This T cell receptor beta chain was obtained from a study of a mutant IDH1 vaccine in newly diagnosed glioma. Overall study: Commencement of vaccination occurred 4-6 weeks following radiotherapy alone, or concurrently with temozolomide cycles. V12 occurred at week 35 and V13 at week 47. Regarding the study as a whole: Top-clonotype changes in peripheral T cells seemed unrelated to pseudoprogression.

Notes on this clone: The antigen is undetermined.

Assay: immunoSEQ multiplex PCR; the TCRdb copy retains only in-frame clones and omits some. This sample has some 21,000 clones, with 84% found just once. Documented time point: week 47, end of study. Vaccinated patients received 300 ug of mutant IDH1 20-mer peptide per dose, with topical imiquimod. Each donor presented with a new WHO grade 3 or 4 astrocytoma that tested IDH1-mutant and showed ATRX loss. The ends were cut back, 3 bases at V and 1 base at J, with 10 bases in the middle. Germline-derived CDR1 and CDR2 are MNHEY and SMNVEV (reference sequence). The CDR3 sequence is 14 residues long. The sample in question was PBMCs, obtained from a glioma patient whose treatment included an IDH1 peptide vaccine. This sequence was found in a man in his forties with glioma. The rearrangement uses TRBV27 and TRBJ2-7, with D unresolved. The DNA for the CDR3 is TGTGCCAGCAGTTTTGTTAGTAGGTCCTACGAGCAGTACTTC. Residues: CASSFVSRSYEQYF.